One and the same sample provided the 11 T cell receptor beta chains below, sequenced in a study of tumor-infiltrating lymphocytes in primary liver carcinoma. The template, about 540 ng total RNA, yielded TCR beta cDNA made with a constant-region primer. Library construction for TCR beta comprised three nested multiplex PCR rounds performed with slightly modified ARM-PCR. Each of the first two PCR rounds ran about 9 cycles with TRBV1-TRBV30 forward and C-beta reverse primers. TCRdb ran MiXCR on the multiplex PCR reads and lists one entry per CDR3 protein. This table has roughly 120,000 distinct CDR3 sequences, around 60% appearing once. Bulk tissue was left unsorted, and RNA and DNA were co-extracted from 20-30 mg of it. Specimen: liver tumor tissue from sampling region 3. Indicated subset: tumor region T3, left-lateral pole. The receptors derive from a woman aged 60-75 years with primary liver carcinoma and hepatitis B virus infection.

The genes are TRBV28 and TRBJ2-7; 16 positions agree with TRBD2. The V segment lost 5 bases and the J segment 5 bases; nucleotides outside the gene matches: 9. In germline, CDR1 is MDHEN, CDR2 SYDVKM. The CDR3 loop spans 17 amino acids. This CDR3 is CASSPTGLAGGRDEQYF. The CDR3 DNA is TGTGCCAGCAGTCCCACGGGACTAGCGGGAGGGCGCGACGAGCAGTACTTC.

With respect to this clonotype: One end of the junction is discordant with germline, which a read error may explain. The chain is built from TRBV11-3 and TRBJ2-2; 9 bases are a match to TRBD1. This CDR3 comprises 15 residues. Looked up from germline, CDR1 is SGHNT and CDR2 is YENEEA. For the CDR3, the DNA is TGTGCCAGCAGCCCCGGGACAGGGACCACCGGGGAGCCGTTTTTT. Translation gives CASSPGTGTTGEPFF.

Ten or more counts support this clonotype. The CDR3 sequence is CAWRRERETDTQYF. The CDR3 DNA reads as TGTGCCTGGAGGCGGGAAAGGGAAACAGATACGCAGTATTTT. The V and J genes are TRBV30 and TRBJ2-3; tentative D call: TRBD2 (6 bases). The CDR3 covers 14 residues. Trimming shortened V by 3 bases and J by 3 bases, and 13 bases separated the two germline ends. Germline CDR1 GTSNPN, CDR2 SVGIG (reference sequence). Supplemented by reference TRBV30 and TRBJ2-3, the full variable domain reads SQTIHQWPATLVQPVGSPLSLECTVEGTSNPNLYWYRQAAGRGLQLLFYSVGIGQISSEVPQNLSASRPQDRQFILSSKKLLLSDSGFYLCAWRRERETDTQYFGPGTRLTVL.

This clonotype has more than one count but fewer than ten. CDR3 loop: CASSLVGGAGELFF. As DNA, the CDR3 is TGTGCCAGCAGTTTAGTTGGCGGCGCCGGGGAGCTGTTTTTT. V gene TRBV28 combines with J gene TRBJ2-2; D unresolved. Deletions cut 2 bases from V and 6 bases from J, with 10 bases between. CDR1 and CDR2 (germline): MDHEN, SYDVKM. The CDR3 runs 14 residues.

As concerns this clonotype: An end of the junction differs from the germline gene, which may be a read error. V and J are TRBV6-5 and TRBJ2-7; D could derive from TRBD1 or TRBD2 (6 bases each). The germline CDR1 and CDR2 sequences are MNHEY and SVGAGI. The CDR3 contains 16 residues. For the CDR3, the DNA is TGTGCCAGCAGTTACCGGGGGCATTCAGGAGCCTACAAGCAGTACTTC. Its protein is CASSYRGHSGAYKQYF.

Comment on this clonotype: At one boundary the junction diverges from the germline segment, which might be a read error. V gene TRBV29-1 combines with J gene TRBJ1-5; 9 nucleotides agree with TRBD1. The CDR3 consists of 14 residues. Germline values: CDR1 SQVTM, CDR2 ANQGSEA. The CDR3 is CSAGDRAGNQPQHF. CDR3 nucleotides: TGCAGCGCGGGGGACAGGGCTGGCAATCAGCCTCAGCATTTT.

This clonotype turned up a few times. The gene calls are TRBV5-1 and TRBJ1-3, with TRBD1 identical over 12 bases. V was clipped by 0 bases and J by 2 bases; unmatched bases: 6. The germline V gene has CDR1 SGHRS and CDR2 YFSETQ. The CDR3 is made up of 18 amino acids. This chain's CDR3 is CASSLVGTGGETGNTIYF. In nucleotides, the CDR3 is TGCGCCAGCAGCTTGGTGGGGACAGGGGGCGAAACTGGAAACACCATATATTTT.

The rearrangement uses TRBV7-9 and TRBJ2-5; D is tentatively TRBD1 or TRBD2 (6 bases each). CDR3 length equals 16 residues. The germline V gene encodes CDR1 SEHNR and CDR2 FQNEAQ (reference sequence). V shed 5 bases and J shed 5 bases, with 21 bases lying between them. The CDR3, as DNA: TGTGCCAGCAGCCCAAGGGTCACGGGGGCGAAGGAGACCCAGTACTTC. Translated, it gives CASSPRVTGAKETQYF.

This rearrangement joins TRBV29-1 to TRBJ2-1, with 10 bases identical to TRBD2. Germline CDR1 is SQVTM and CDR2 is ANQGSEA. CDR3 length equals 15 residues. CDR3 sequence: CGIERLAGEDNEQFF. The CDR3 coding sequence is TGCGGCATTGAACGGCTAGCGGGAGAGGATAATGAGCAGTTCTTC.

With respect to this clonotype: One base away lies a much larger clone, so this may be a sequencing read error. The chain employs TRBV29-1 and TRBJ2-7; TRBD2 is a possible D gene (5 bases). Germline V gene sequence: CDR1 SQVTM, CDR2 ANQGSEA. The length of the CDR3 is 12 residues. The CDR3 loop is CSVAGVTYDQYF. The CDR3 DNA is TGCAGCGTTGCCGGGGTGACCTACGATCAGTACTTC.

Ten or more counts support this clonotype. The gene calls are TRBV29-1 and TRBJ1-3, with TRBD1 matching over 9 bases. This CDR3 has 15 residues. Looked up from germline, CDR1 is SQVTM and CDR2 is ANQGSEA. The V gene end was trimmed by 7 bases and the J gene end by 8 bases; junction bases not matched to a gene: 15. In nucleotides, the CDR3 is TGCAGCGCACAGGGGGCTTCGATTTCGTTGGACACCATATATTTT. Translated: CSAQGASISLDTIYF. Using reference TRBV29-1 and TRBJ1-3 for the parts outside the CDR3, the full variable domain is SAVISQKPSRDICQRGTSLTIQCQVDSQVTMMFWYRQQPGQSLTLIATANQGSEATYESGFVIDKFPISRPNLTFSTLTVSNMSPEDSSIYLCSAQGASISLDTIYFGEGSWLTVV.